A single sample is the source of the 14 T cell receptor beta chains below, sequenced in a study of identical twins. From the 5' RACE reads, TCRdb called clonotypes with MiXCR, one entry per CDR3 protein. This sample has 450,000 or so distinct CDR3 sequences; around 20% occur once, and the top ten carry roughly an eighth. The sequencing input was naive T cells sorted from blood. The source is a man aged 50-59 years in good health.

This clonotype has a handful of counts. The chain employs TRBV29-1 and TRBJ2-1; 8 bases map to TRBD2. CDR3 size: 14 residues. Germline V gives CDR1 SQVTM, CDR2 ANQGSEA. The V segment lost 1 base and the J segment 2 bases; nucleotides outside the gene matches: 1. This chain's CDR3 is CSVEGSGTYNEQFF. The CDR3 DNA sequence: TGCAGCGTTGAAGGTAGCGGGACCTACAATGAGCAGTTCTTC.

This clonotype was observed a few times. The J gene is TRBJ2-7, the V gene TRBV5-1; TRBD2 is a possible D gene (6 bases). Germline V gene lookup returns CDR1 SGHRS and CDR2 YFSETQ. Trimming left V 4 bases short and J 5 bases short, with 16 bases between. The CDR3 consists of 14 residues. The CDR3 DNA reads TGCGCCAGCAGCCCCTTCGGGGAGGAGGACGAGCAGTACTTC. Its translation is CASSPFGEEDEQYF.

This chain joins TRBV10-3 and TRBJ2-2; 13 nucleotides align to TRBD2. The V and J ends lost 6 bases and 6 bases, in that order; junction bases with no gene match: 4. Germline-derived CDR1 and CDR2 are ENHRY and SYGVKD. The CDR3 contains 15 residues. Written as DNA, the CDR3 is TGTGCCATCAGCATGGGACTAGCGGGACCCGGGGAGCTGTTTTTT. Translation: CAISMGLAGPGELFF.

This clonotype was seen repeatedly, ten times or more. This sequence joins TRBV7-2 and TRBJ2-7; no reliable D call. V dropped 1 base and J dropped 2 bases, with 6 bases sitting between them. Germline V gives CDR1 SGHTA, CDR2 FQGNSA. The CDR3 consists of 13 residues. The CDR3, as DNA: TGTGCCAGCAGCTTAGAGGCAGCCTACGAGCAGTACTTC. As protein: CASSLEAAYEQYF. The full variable domain, completed using reference TRBV7-2 and TRBJ2-7, is GAGVSQSPSNKVTEKGKDVELRCDPISGHTALYWYRQSLGQGLEFLIYFQGNSAPDKSGLPSDRFSAERTGGSVSTLTIQRTQQEDSAVYLCASSLEAAYEQYFGPGTRLTVT.

This clonotype was seen ten or more times. The rearrangement links TRBV20-1 to TRBJ2-5, with TRBD2 matching 13 bases. Unmatched junction bases numbered 4, after V lost 4 bases and J lost 2 bases. Germline CDR1 is DFQATT and CDR2 is SNEGSKA (reference sequence). The CDR3 runs 15 residues. DNA for the CDR3: TGCAGTGCTACAGGGACTAGCGGGGATCAAGAGACCCAGTACTTC. Encoded protein: CSATGTSGDQETQYF.

Only a few counts were recorded for this clonotype. This chain connects TRBV19 to TRBJ1-1, with D tentatively TRBD1 (5 bases). Germline V gives CDR1 LNHDA, CDR2 SQIVND (reference sequence). Trimming shortened V by 10 bases and J by 1 base, and 10 bases separated the two germline ends. The CDR3 has 12 amino acids. In DNA, the CDR3 is TGTGCCACTGCTACAGGGAACACTGAAGCTTTCTTT. This encodes CATATGNTEAFF.

The chain recombines TRBV4-1 with TRBJ2-1; 7 bases line up with TRBD1. CDR1 is MGHRA, CDR2 YSYEKL, per germline. This CDR3 is 17 amino acids long. Unmatched junction bases numbered 9, after V lost 4 bases and J lost 0 bases. The CDR3 spells CASSRIITGASYNEQFF. The CDR3 DNA reads as TGCGCCAGCAGCCGGATAATTACAGGGGCCTCCTACAATGAGCAGTTCTTC.

The chain employs TRBV9 and TRBJ2-3; D not resolved. CDR1 SGDLS and CDR2 YYNGEE come from the germline V gene. Trimming took 4 bases from V and 0 from J, leaving 9 bases between them. This CDR3 is built from 14 residues. CDR3 nucleotide sequence: TGTGCCAGCAGCTTCCAGGACAGCACAGATACGCAGTATTTT. Translating gives CASSFQDSTDTQYF.

The rearrangement uses TRBV28 and TRBJ1-4; 8 nucleotides line up with TRBD1. The CDR3 is 16 residues long. Trimming cost V 8 bases and J 4 bases; bases outside gene matches: 12. Per germline, CDR1 MDHEN and CDR2 SYDVKM. The CDR3 loop is CASVSWQGAINEKLFF. As DNA, the CDR3 is TGTGCCAGCGTATCCTGGCAGGGGGCCATTAATGAAAAACTGTTTTTT.

This chain joins TRBV29-1 and TRBJ2-3; possibly TRBD1 or TRBD2 for D (5 bases each). Germline V lookup: CDR1 SQVTM, CDR2 ANQGSEA. The CDR3 has 13 residues. The ends were cut back, 4 bases at V and 3 bases at J, with 11 bases in the middle. The CDR3 DNA sequence: TGCAGCGTTGGCCCAGGGAGAACAGATACGCAGTATTTT. It is translated as CSVGPGRTDTQYF.

There are many counts of this clonotype. The chain joins TRBV11-3 to TRBJ2-5; 7 bases agree with TRBD2. V shed 2 bases, J shed 5 bases, and the junction held 2 bases outside the gene matches. The CDR3 is 13 residues long. Germline CDR1 reads SGHNT; CDR2 reads YENEEA. CDR3 in amino acids: CASSLMGGETQYF. The CDR3 region has the DNA TGTGCCAGCAGCTTAATGGGGGGGGAGACCCAGTACTTC.

This clonotype was seen a handful of times. This chain joins TRBV27 and TRBJ2-7; D ambiguous. Trimming stripped 5 bases from V and 2 bases from J, with 13 bases between. Per the germline V gene, CDR1 is MNHEY and CDR2 is SMNVEV (reference sequence). CDR3 size: 14 residues. CDR3 sequence reads: CASSLGFPTYEQYF. The CDR3 DNA reads TGTGCCAGCAGTCTAGGTTTCCCCACCTACGAGCAGTACTTC.

This clonotype has more than one count but fewer than ten. J is TRBJ2-1 and V is TRBV2, with 7 bases lining up with TRBD2. With V trimmed by 6 bases and J by 4 bases, 12 bases remained unmatched. CDR3 size: 16 residues. The germline CDR1 and CDR2 sequences are SNHLY and FYNNEI. The CDR3 region is CASSSSGTPYYNEQFF. As DNA, the CDR3 is TGTGCCAGCAGCTCCAGCGGGACCCCCTATTACAATGAGCAGTTCTTC.

The count of this clonotype is one. V is TRBV12-3 or TRBV12-4 and J is TRBJ2-7; 11 nucleotides agree with TRBD2. The CDR3 extends over 17 amino acids. Germline trimming cut 0 bases from V and 2 bases from J; bases unmatched to any gene: 6. CDR3 in amino acids: CASSLASISGRAYEQYF. The CDR3 DNA is TGTGCCAGCAGTTTAGCATCAATTAGCGGGAGGGCCTACGAGCAGTACTTC.